The table lists the clone carrying this TCR beta chain with many counts. Its antigen is not identified. The CDR3 totals 15 residues. V lost 0 bases, J lost 5 bases, and 15 bases lay in between. CDR1 and CDR2 from the germline V gene are SGDLS and YYNGEE. This sample was taken from a study of Graves' ophthalmopathy and Graves' hyperthyroidism. Whole-study findings and limits: Blood also held most thyroid clonotypes expanded above 0.001 frequency. The model predicted progression of ophthalmopathy with a sensitivity of around 70%, and its specificity was about 76%.

The study amplified TCR beta CDR3 regions using RNA transcripts. HTBI primers were used in a first-round RT-PCR, which preceded a second-round multiplex PCR. TCRdb processed the multiplex PCR reads anew with MiXCR; each CDR3 protein has one entry. The sample lists approximately 700,000 distinct CDR3 sequences, about two fifths occurring once. Sequencing used peripheral blood. This receptor was taken from an adult man with Graves' ophthalmopathy. The chain uses TRBV9 and TRBJ2-7; D gene uncertain. CDR3 region: CASSVGGSRVNEQYF. CDR3 nucleotide sequence: TGTGCCAGCAGCGTAGGTGGTAGCCGTGTGAACGAGCAGTACTTC. The complete variable domain, with remaining parts taken from reference TRBV9 and TRBJ2-7, reads DSGVTQTPKHLITATGQRVTLRCSPRSGDLSVYWYQQSLDQGLQFLIQYYNGEERAKGNILERFSAQQFPDLHSELNLSSLELGDSALYFCASSVGGSRVNEQYFGPGTRLTVT.